What follows are 3 T cell receptor beta chains derived from one specimen sequenced in a study of spatial heterogeneity in lung cancer. In TCRdb, the 5' RACE reads were re-called with MiXCR into one record per CDR3 protein. Of 60,000 or so distinct CDR3 sequences in the sample, around 6% were seen once. Described time point: sample taken at primary tumor resection. Sequences were derived from PBMCs, sampled at surgery. The receptors come from a female donor with early-stage non-small cell lung cancer.

The chain employs TRBV28 and TRBJ2-7, with D possibly TRBD1 on 6 matching bases. The V gene's germline CDR1 is MDHEN and CDR2 SYDVKM. V lost 6 bases and J lost 6, with 18 bases in between. This CDR3 has 14 residues. This CDR3 reads CASRASGHRFEQYV. CDR3 coding DNA: TGTGCCAGCAGAGCATCGGGACACCGCTTCGAGCAGTACGTC.

This clonotype was seen repeatedly, ten times or more. Here the CDR3 reads CSARSGTTAQPQHF. CDR3 coding DNA: TGCAGTGCCAGATCCGGGACGACGGCCCAGCCCCAGCATTTT. The V gene is TRBV20-1, the J gene TRBJ1-5, with a weak D call TRBD1 (5 bases). The germline V gene encodes CDR1 DFQATT and CDR2 SNEGSKA (reference sequence). V was shortened by 6 bases and J by 7 bases, with 19 bases between the two germline ends. The CDR3 runs to 14 residues.

The sample holds many counts of this clonotype. V usage is TRBV5-5 and J usage is TRBJ1-2; 7 bases match TRBD1. V gave up 0 bases and J gave up 6 bases; unmatched junction bases: 14. CDR1 and CDR2 (germline): SGHKS, YYEKEE (reference sequence). This CDR3 has 17 residues. As DNA, the CDR3 is TGTGCCAGCAGCTTGGTAGAGGGGGCCTCAAGGGAAGATGGCTACACCTTC. Protein product: CASSLVEGASREDGYTF.